This record covers a single T cell receptor (beta chain). Its antigen is not identified. This CDR3 region has 14 residues. The germline V gene encodes CDR1 SGDLS and CDR2 YYNGEE. V was cut by 0 bases and J by 1 base, with 8 bases left in between. The donors were members of the validation cohort comprising about 120 subjects, separate from the approximately 670-subject first cohort. The repertoire was sequenced with immunoSEQ multiplex PCR; TCRdb's copy has only in-frame clones and lacks some. This table has fewer than 75,000 clones, 94% appearing once. This specimen belongs to a study of cytomegalovirus exposure and HLA in healthy donors. Study-wide points: A subsequent analysis found that TCR clusters from the first cohort also tended to co-occur in the 90 to 150 validation repertoires, with 90% to 95% of cluster scores above 0.

Sequencing input: PBMCs. The chain is built from TRBV9 and TRBJ2-7; D is unresolved. The TCR comes from a woman in her late teens or twenties in good health and CMV-seropositive. In nucleotides, the CDR3 is TGTGCCAGCAGCGTAGGCGTCGAGTCCTACGAGCAGTACTTC. Protein product: CASSVGVESYEQYF.